The clone carrying this T cell receptor beta chain showed up just a few times. The junction does not match germline at one end; this may be a read error. CDR1 is SGHDT and CDR2 is YYEEEE in the germline V gene. The CDR3 spans 12 residues. This entry belongs to a study of cytomegalovirus exposure and HLA in healthy donors. 60 Vbeta and 13 Jbeta primers were used in PCR. Data came from immunoSEQ multiplex PCR; TCRdb stores just in-frame clones and leaves some out. This table holds roughly 100,000 clones, 70% to 75% found once. The TCR originated in a man between 35 and 55 years old in good health and CMV-seronegative. Specimen: PBMCs. The gene calls are TRBV5-6 and TRBJ1-1; possible D gene TRBD1, 5 bases. The CDR3 spells CASRLGGAEAFF. CDR3 nucleotide sequence: TGTGCCAGCAGATTGGGGGGAGCAGAAGCTTTCTTT.